The clone carrying this TCR beta chain has at least ten counts. This CDR3 has 16 residues. The V end lost 5 bases, the J end lost 1 base, and 18 bases lay between the germline ends. Germline V gene sequence: CDR1 SQVTM, CDR2 ANQGSEA. The data derive from a study of blood T cells in healthy people across ages. The authors ran a second PCR of roughly 6 to 12 cycles using a sample-barcoded 5' primer and a J-beta primer mix. MiXCR, applied by TCRdb to the 5' RACE reads, yields one record per CDR3 protein. The sample lists more than 1.4 million distinct CDR3 sequences, approximately 42% occurring once. The sample comprised blood. The chain has TRBV29-1 and TRBJ2-1; D ambiguous. This TCR was recovered from a woman aged 18-30 years in good health. For the CDR3, the DNA is TGCAGCGTTCTTATCTCTGTGGGGTCATCCTACAATGAGCAGTTCTTC. Its translation is CSVLISVGSSYNEQFF.